Following are 27 T cell receptor beta chains from one sample sequenced in a study of blood T cell repertoires in COVID-19. TCRdb keeps only in-frame clones here, not all; method: immunoSEQ multiplex PCR. There are 350,000 to 450,000 clones in the sample; around nine tenths occur only once, and 3% lies in the top ten. Sequenced: peripheral blood. The receptors derive from a human donor in a cohort sampled during active COVID-19.

This clone was detected only once. DNA for the CDR3: TGTGCCAGCAGTTACTATGGCAGGGTGAATGAGCAGTTCTTC. Translated: CASSYYGRVNEQFF. This sequence joins TRBV6-5 and TRBJ2-1; D perhaps matches TRBD1 (5 bases). Germline V lookup: CDR1 MNHEY, CDR2 SVGAGI. The CDR3 length is 14 residues. V was shortened by 1 base and J by 7 bases, with 11 bases between the two germline ends.

V is TRBV28 and J is TRBJ1-4, with D possibly TRBD1 on 5 matching bases. This CDR3 spans 15 amino acids. The V end was cut by 6 bases, the J end by 2 bases, with 13 bases between. Germline lookup yields CDR1 MDHEN and CDR2 SYDVKM. CDR3 nucleotides: TGTGCCAGCAGCCCGCGTGGGGGGACTAATGAAAAACTGTTTTTT. Protein sequence: CASSPRGGTNEKLFF.

The V call is TRBV2, the J call TRBJ2-2; 7 nucleotides align to TRBD1. V lost 3 bases, J lost 1 base, and 8 bases stayed unmatched. Germline V gene sequence: CDR1 SNHLY, CDR2 FYNNEI. CDR3 size: 17 residues. The CDR3, as DNA: TGTGCCAGCAGTGATAGGGCGACAGGGATGAACACCGGGGAGCTGTTTTTT. Translation gives CASSDRATGMNTGELFF.

The chain uses TRBV7-9 and TRBJ2-7, with 7 positions matching TRBD2. Germline assignment: CDR1 SEHNR and CDR2 FQNEAQ (reference sequence). The CDR3 consists of 17 residues. V gave up 3 bases and J gave up 5 bases; unmatched junction bases: 16. In DNA, the CDR3 is TGTGCCAGCAGCTTGGGGGTTGAGTTGAGCGGGGTTAACGAGCAGTACTTC. This translates into CASSLGVELSGVNEQYF.

The rearrangement links TRBV30 to TRBJ2-7; D perhaps matches TRBD1 (5 bases). CDR1 is GTSNPN, CDR2 SVGIG, per germline (reference sequence). The CDR3 sequence is 14 residues long. Trimming stripped 2 bases from V and 6 bases from J, with 17 bases between. The CDR3 here is CAWSSDVPGFEQYF. In DNA form, the CDR3 reads TGTGCCTGGAGTTCCGATGTTCCAGGGTTCGAGCAGTACTTC.

V and J are TRBV5-1 and TRBJ2-3; D possibly corresponds to TRBD2 (5 bases). CDR1 and CDR2 from the germline V gene are SGHRS and YFSETQ. This CDR3 comprises 15 residues. V was clipped by 3 bases and J by 2 bases, with 13 bases between them. The CDR3 sequence: CASSSDGVFTDTQYF. CDR3 in DNA: TGCGCCAGCAGCTCCGACGGGGTCTTCACAGATACGCAGTATTTT.

This chain connects TRBV5-4 to TRBJ2-7; 8 positions agree with TRBD1. This CDR3 is built from 15 residues. Looked up from germline, CDR1 is SGHNT and CDR2 is YYREEE (reference sequence). V lost 4 bases to trimming and J lost 0 bases; unmatched junction nucleotides: 6. The CDR3 loop reads CASSTRQGSSYEQYF. The DNA of the CDR3 is TGTGCCAGCAGCACCCGACAGGGGAGCTCCTACGAGCAGTACTTC.

This clone was picked up a small number of times. This sequence joins TRBV3-1 (or the pseudogene TRBV3-2) and TRBJ2-6; possible D gene TRBD1, 5 bases. Trimming shortened V by 4 bases and J by 0 bases, and 16 bases separated the two germline ends. The CDR3 length is 18 residues. The germline V gene encodes CDR1 LGHDT and CDR2 YNNKEL (reference sequence). CDR3 region: CASSRDSFSFSGANVLTF. In DNA, the CDR3 is TGTGCCAGCAGCCGAGACAGTTTCTCCTTCTCTGGGGCCAACGTCCTGACTTTC.

V is TRBV27 and J is TRBJ2-7, with D possibly matching TRBD1 (5 bases). The CDR3 extends over 13 amino acids. Germline assignment: CDR1 MNHEY and CDR2 SMNVEV (reference sequence). The V gene lost 4 bases and the J gene lost 3 bases, with 10 bases spanning the gap. CDR3 in amino acids: CASSSGQGYEQYF. The CDR3 DNA reads TGTGCCAGCAGTTCCGGGCAGGGCTACGAGCAGTACTTC.

The chain carries TRBV2 and TRBJ1-5; D gene ambiguous. This CDR3 has 15 residues. CDR1 and CDR2 (germline): SNHLY, FYNNEI. V was cut by 2 bases and J by 3 bases, with 11 bases left in between. CDR3 in DNA: TGTGCCAGCAGTGAATGGTGGAGGACCAATCAGCCCCAGCATTTT. This gives the protein CASSEWWRTNQPQHF.

This chain joins TRBV7-6 and TRBJ2-7; no clear D gene. V was pared by 0 bases and J by 6 bases, with 3 bases between. The CDR3 runs to 11 residues. The germline gives CDR1 SGHVS, CDR2 FNYEAQ. CDR3 sequence reads: CASSLAAEQYF. The CDR3 DNA follows: TGTGCCAGCAGCTTAGCGGCCGAGCAGTACTTC.

CDR3 protein: CASSLGLAVMGTGELFF. In DNA, the CDR3 is TGTGCCAGCAGCTTAGGACTAGCGGTCATGGGGACCGGGGAGCTGTTTTTT. J is TRBJ2-2 and V is TRBV7-2, with 9 positions matching TRBD2. The J segment lost 5 bases and the V segment lost 1 base, leaving 8 bases of the junction unmatched. The CDR3 consists of 17 residues. CDR1 SGHTA and CDR2 FQGNSA come from the germline V gene.

The chain has TRBV4-1 and TRBJ1-2; 7 bases are shared with TRBD1. V was clipped by 4 bases and J by 3 bases; unmatched bases: 14. The CDR3 has 17 amino acids. In germline, CDR1 is MGHRA, CDR2 YSYEKL. CDR3 protein: CASSPVLQGTVYYGYTF. For the CDR3, the DNA is TGCGCCAGCAGCCCTGTTTTACAGGGGACGGTATACTATGGCTACACCTTC.

This rearrangement joins TRBV24-1 to TRBJ1-2; D remains ambiguous. Trimming shortened V by 0 bases and J by 8 bases, and 12 bases separated the two germline ends. The CDR3 covers 14 residues. Germline loops: CDR1 KGHDR, CDR2 SFDVKD. CDR3 protein: CATSDLSFRGGYTF. CDR3 bases: TGTGCCACCAGTGATTTGAGTTTCCGGGGAGGCTACACCTTC.

The count of this clone is one. The V call is TRBV3-1 (or the pseudogene TRBV3-2), the J call TRBJ2-3; possibly TRBD2 for D (5 bases). This CDR3 contains 14 residues. Germline CDR1 is LGHDT and CDR2 is YNNKEL (reference sequence). V was pared by 2 bases and J by 6 bases, with 12 bases between. This chain's CDR3 is CASSQNPRRDTQYF. The CDR3 DNA sequence: TGTGCCAGCAGCCAAAACCCCCGGAGGGATACGCAGTATTTT.

This rearrangement joins TRBV19 to TRBJ2-6, with D possibly matching TRBD2 (6 bases). Trimming took 3 bases from V and 1 from J, leaving 19 bases between them. CDR1 LNHDA and CDR2 SQIVND come from the germline V gene (reference sequence). This CDR3 spans 19 amino acids. This CDR3 is CASSIERARGGSGANVLTF. CDR3 sequence (DNA): TGTGCCAGTAGTATTGAGCGGGCCAGAGGTGGATCTGGGGCCAACGTCCTGACTTTC.

This sequence joins TRBV4-2 and TRBJ2-2; 11 bases line up with TRBD2. Per germline, CDR1 LGHNA and CDR2 YNFKEQ. Losses at the gene ends were 2 bases for V and 5 bases for J; bases not matched to a gene: 4. The CDR3 covers 16 residues. The DNA for the CDR3 is TGTGCCAGCAGCCAACTAGCGGGAGGTCAAACCGGGGAGCTGTTTTTT. It is translated as CASSQLAGGQTGELFF.

This chain uses TRBV3-1 (or the pseudogene TRBV3-2) with TRBJ2-7; D is ambiguous. Per germline, CDR1 LGHDT and CDR2 YNNKEL (reference sequence). With 2 bases removed from V and 0 bases from J, the gap between germline ends came to 8 bases. The CDR3 is made up of 14 amino acids. The CDR3 spells CASSQKASSYEQYF. The CDR3 DNA sequence: TGTGCCAGCAGCCAAAAAGCTAGCTCCTACGAGCAGTACTTC.

The V call is TRBV10-1, the J call TRBJ1-2; TRBD1 might be the D (5 bases). Germline V gene lookup returns CDR1 WNHNN and CDR2 SYGVQD (reference sequence). V lost 8 bases, J lost 8 bases, and 27 bases lay in between. The length of the CDR3 is 16 residues. The CDR3 region has the DNA TGCGCCAGCGATCCGTATATTCCCTCGGGGGAGCGAGGCTACACCTTC. Translating gives CASDPYIPSGERGYTF.

The CDR3 sequence is CASSPLAVDTQYF. CDR3 nucleotide sequence: TGTGCCAGCAGCCCTCTAGCCGTGGATACGCAGTATTTT. This chain joins TRBV7-2 and TRBJ2-3; weak D call: TRBD2 (5 bases). The CDR3 covers 13 residues. Germline loops: CDR1 SGHTA, CDR2 FQGNSA. Deletions cut 5 bases from V and 6 bases from J, with 12 bases between.

The V and J genes are TRBV5-4 and TRBJ1-4; D remains unclear. This CDR3 is 13 amino acids long. CDR1 and CDR2 from the germline V gene are SGHNT and YYREEE (reference sequence). The V and J ends lost 2 bases and 7 bases respectively, with 9 bases between them. This CDR3 is CASSLLPGEKLFF. CDR3 sequence (DNA): TGTGCCAGCAGCTTACTTCCCGGTGAAAAACTGTTTTTT.

This clone was recorded at least ten times. As DNA, the CDR3 is TGTGCCAGCAGCTTGGTGGCGGGAGGCCACTACGAGCAGTACTTC. Protein product: CASSLVAGGHYEQYF. The J gene is TRBJ2-7, the V gene TRBV5-5; 8 nucleotides line up with TRBD2. The CDR3 extends over 15 amino acids. Trimming at V came to 0 bases and at J to 3 bases, leaving 5 bases not matched to a gene. Germline CDR1 is SGHKS and CDR2 is YYEKEE (reference sequence).

The gene calls are TRBV7-2 and TRBJ2-3; D might be TRBD2 (6 bases). The CDR3 runs to 17 residues. CDR1 and CDR2 from the germline V gene are SGHTA and FQGNSA. With 3 bases removed from V and 0 bases from J, the gap between germline ends came to 16 bases. This chain's CDR3 is CASSFFSGGDSTDTQYF. The CDR3 DNA reads TGTGCCAGCAGCTTCTTTAGCGGAGGGGACAGCACAGATACGCAGTATTTT.

V is TRBV6-5 and J is TRBJ1-6; TRBD1 might be the D (5 bases). The V gene's germline CDR1 is MNHEY and CDR2 SVGAGI. The CDR3 covers 14 residues. Trimming pared 2 bases from V and 6 bases from J, leaving 8 bases between. CDR3 sequence (DNA): TGTGCCAGCAGTTACGACAGCCTTAATTCACCCCTCCACTTT. Its protein is CASSYDSLNSPLHF.

This clone was counted a single time. This chain uses TRBV18 with TRBJ2-7, with TRBD2 matching 9 bases. CDR1 is KGHSH and CDR2 is LQKENI in the germline V gene. The CDR3 covers 16 residues. Trimming cost V 1 base and J 2 bases; bases outside gene matches: 6. Here the CDR3 reads CASSPLAGVPTYEQYF. CDR3 nucleotide sequence: TGTGCCAGCTCACCACTAGCGGGAGTCCCCACCTACGAGCAGTACTTC.

This sequence joins TRBV28 and TRBJ2-4; D might be TRBD1 (7 bases). Trimming took off 2 bases at V and 8 bases at J, with 13 bases between the two ends. The CDR3 totals 14 residues. Germline lookup yields CDR1 MDHEN and CDR2 SYDVKM. The CDR3 DNA reads as TGTGCCAGCAGTTTACCCCAGGGGGGCGACATTCAGTACTTC. As protein: CASSLPQGGDIQYF. Variable domain in full (rest from reference TRBV28 and TRBJ2-4): DVKVTQSSRYLVKRTGEKVFLECVQDMDHENMFWYRQDPGLGLRLIYFSYDVKMKEKGDIPEGYSVSREKKERFSLILESASTNQTSMYLCASSLPQGGDIQYFGAGTRLSVL.

The chain joins TRBV3-1 (or the pseudogene TRBV3-2) to TRBJ1-6, with D perhaps TRBD1 (5 bases). V was pared by 8 bases and J by 6 bases, with 17 bases between. Germline values: CDR1 LGHDT, CDR2 YNNKEL (reference sequence). The CDR3 spans 15 residues. The CDR3 DNA sequence: TGTGCCAGCGAGAGGGAGGGACCAAGTAATTCACCCCTCCACTTT. Translating gives CASEREGPSNSPLHF.